This record looks at one T cell receptor (beta chain) sequence and its context. The data stem from a study of blood T cell repertoires in COVID-19. Across the study: The analysed material was cDNA or gDNA that came from T cells, B-cell-depleted T cells, or PBMCs.

Assay: immunoSEQ multiplex PCR; the TCRdb copy retains only in-frame clones and omits some. The sample shows about 220,000 clones, around 80% of them seen only once. V was shortened by 6 bases and J by 5 bases, with 14 bases between the two germline ends. Germline V gene sequence: CDR1 KGHSH, CDR2 LQKENI. CDR3 length equals 14 residues. The TCR comes from a man in his fifties or sixties with active or convalescent COVID-19. This chain connects TRBV18 to TRBJ1-5; perhaps TRBD1 as D (5 bases). Sequenced sample: peripheral blood. CDR3 DNA: TGTGCCAGCTCGGGTCAGGGAAGCGATCAGCCCCAGCATTTT. Residues: CASSGQGSDQPQHF.